What follows are 19 T cell receptor beta chains derived from one specimen sequenced in a study of T cell responses to AZD1222 COVID-19 vaccine. Using immunoSEQ multiplex PCR, the repertoire was profiled, and TCRdb retains in-frame clones only, with some absent. The data hold 70,000 to 85,000 clones, with about 80% observed a single time. Sequencing used peripheral blood, obtained 28 days after the second AZD1222 dose. These receptors were collected from an adult who received the AZD1222 COVID-19 vaccine.

The chain has TRBV5-4 and TRBJ1-6, with 7 bases aligning to TRBD1. V shed 0 bases, J shed 5 bases, and the junction held 5 bases outside the gene matches. The germline CDR1 and CDR2 sequences are SGHNT and YYREEE (reference sequence). CDR3 length: 16 amino acids. CDR3 coding DNA: TGTGCCAGCAGCTTGGCCCCCACAGGGGATAATTCACCCCTCCACTTT. Residues: CASSLAPTGDNSPLHF.

The J gene is TRBJ2-3, the V gene TRBV19; D uncertain. CDR3 size: 12 residues. The V end was cut by 6 bases, the J end by 6 bases, with 10 bases between. The V gene's germline CDR1 is LNHDA and CDR2 SQIVND (reference sequence). CDR3 sequence: CASRGGPDTQYF. CDR3 sequence (DNA): TGTGCCAGTAGGGGTGGCCCGGATACGCAGTATTTT.

This clone is medium-sized within its sample. The chain combines TRBV4-2 with TRBJ2-1, with D perhaps matching TRBD1 (5 bases). This CDR3 comprises 14 residues. In germline, CDR1 is LGHNA, CDR2 YNFKEQ. Deletions cut 4 bases from V and 6 bases from J, with 13 bases between. This CDR3 reads CASSPPQGGNEQFF. The CDR3 DNA reads as TGTGCCAGCAGCCCCCCCCAGGGTGGCAATGAGCAGTTCTTC.

V usage is TRBV7-9 and J usage is TRBJ1-2; D remains ambiguous. Trimming stripped 5 bases from V and 6 bases from J, with 13 bases between. CDR1 is SEHNR and CDR2 is FQNEAQ in the germline V gene (reference sequence). This CDR3 contains 13 residues. The chain's CDR3 is CASSRDGSHGYTF. DNA of the CDR3: TGTGCCAGCAGCAGAGACGGTAGTCATGGCTACACCTTC. The full variable domain, its missing parts supplied by reference TRBV7-9 and TRBJ1-2, is DTGVSQNPRHKITKRGQNVTFRCDPISEHNRLYWYRQTLGQGPEFLTYFQNEAQLEKSRLLSDRFSAERPKGSFSTLEIQRTEQGDSAMYLCASSRDGSHGYTFGSGTRLTVV.

Here the CDR3 reads CATSDLPGASYEQYF. The CDR3, as DNA: TGTGCCACCAGTGATTTGCCAGGGGCTTCCTACGAGCAGTACTTC. The chain has TRBV24-1 and TRBJ2-7, with D maybe TRBD1 (6 bases). The CDR3 length is 15 residues. Germline V lookup: CDR1 KGHDR, CDR2 SFDVKD. The V end was cut by 0 bases, the J end by 1 base, with 9 bases between.

This chain joins TRBV5-1 and TRBJ1-5, with D tentatively TRBD1 (5 bases). This CDR3 is built from 17 residues. CDR1 is SGHRS, CDR2 YFSETQ, per germline. The V gene lost 4 bases and the J gene lost 3 bases, with 20 bases spanning the gap. The CDR3 loop reads CASSQYARGADNQPQHF. The CDR3 DNA reads as TGCGCCAGCAGCCAATACGCGCGTGGGGCAGACAATCAGCCCCAGCATTTT.

This chain connects TRBV5-3 to TRBJ2-1; TRBD2 might be the D (6 bases). TRBV5-3 is recorded as an ORF, its role being uncertain. V shed 2 bases and J shed 2 bases, with 8 bases lying between them. This CDR3 has 14 residues. The CDR3 reads CARSFGGAYNEQFF. For the CDR3, the DNA is TGTGCCAGAAGCTTCGGGGGAGCCTACAATGAGCAGTTCTTC.

CDR3 DNA sequence: TGTGCCAGCAGTCGATACAGGACCATGAACACTGAAGCTTTCTTT. As protein: CASSRYRTMNTEAFF. The chain links TRBV28 to TRBJ1-1; a possible D gene is TRBD1 (5 bases). Germline lookup yields CDR1 MDHEN and CDR2 SYDVKM. This CDR3 region has 15 residues. V lost 5 bases to trimming and J lost 0 bases, with 13 bases between them.

The J gene is TRBJ1-3, the V gene TRBV7-2; D remains unclear. Trimming cost V 4 bases and J 4 bases, with 14 bases left between them. Per the germline V gene, CDR1 is SGHTA and CDR2 is FQGNSA. The CDR3 is 15 amino acids. CDR3 nucleotide sequence: TGTGCCAGCAGCTCAAGTAGGGCCTCCGGAAACACCATATATTTT. As protein: CASSSSRASGNTIYF.

This clone was seen once. The chain uses TRBV28 and TRBJ2-7, with 7 bases that match TRBD1. This CDR3 has 14 amino acids. V was clipped by 6 bases and J by 2 bases; unmatched bases: 7. The germline V gene encodes CDR1 MDHEN and CDR2 SYDVKM. CDR3 residues: CASRSPGTAYEQYF. CDR3 DNA: TGTGCCAGCAGGTCGCCAGGGACAGCCTACGAGCAGTACTTC.

The sample holds a few counts of this clone. The chain has TRBV6-2 or TRBV6-3 and TRBJ1-2, with a tentative D call TRBD1 (5 bases). V lost 4 bases and J 2 bases, leaving 14 bases between the germline ends. Germline lookup yields CDR1 MNHEY and CDR2 SVGEGT. The CDR3 has 15 residues. CDR3 amino acids: CASSSPTWGNYGYTF. The DNA of the CDR3 is TGTGCCAGCAGTTCCCCTACGTGGGGGAACTATGGCTACACCTTC.

This chain joins TRBV2 and TRBJ2-5, with TRBD2 identical over 8 bases. Per the germline V gene, CDR1 is SNHLY and CDR2 is FYNNEI. The junction had 6 bases not matched to a gene; V was cut back by 7 bases and J by 5 bases. This CDR3 spans 13 amino acids. CDR3 residues: CASTGGRVETQYF. Here the CDR3 DNA reads TGTGCCAGCACGGGGGGGCGTGTTGAGACCCAGTACTTC. Together with reference TRBV2 and TRBJ2-5, the CDR3 gives the full variable domain: EPEVTQTPSHQVTQMGQEVILRCVPISNHLYFYWYRQILGQKVEFLVSFYNNEISEKSEIFDDQFSVERPDGSNFTLKIRSTKLEDSAMYFCASTGGRVETQYFGPGTRLLVL.

The CDR3 loop reads CASSSPGGRGYGYTF. The CDR3 bases are TGTGCCAGCTCATCTCCAGGGGGCCGGGGCTATGGCTACACCTTC. The chain is built from TRBV18 and TRBJ1-2; the match to TRBD1 covers 8 bases. V lost 5 bases, J lost 4 bases, and 9 bases stayed unmatched. In germline, CDR1 is KGHSH, CDR2 LQKENI. This CDR3 contains 15 residues.

The chain carries TRBV28 and TRBJ1-4, with D perhaps TRBD1 (6 bases). Germline CDR1 is MDHEN and CDR2 is SYDVKM. V lost 3 bases, J lost 5 bases, and 13 bases lay in between. This CDR3 is 15 amino acids long. DNA of the CDR3: TGTGCCAGCAGTTTGATAGGACAGTCGAATGAAAAACTGTTTTTT. This translates into CASSLIGQSNEKLFF.

V is TRBV20-1 and J is TRBJ2-7; D is unclear. This CDR3 region has 11 residues. The V end lost 4 bases, the J end lost 3 bases, and 7 bases lay between the germline ends. Germline V gene data show CDR1 as DFQATT and CDR2 as SNEGSKA (reference sequence). The DNA for the CDR3 is TGCAGTGCTAACCCCGGCTACGAGCAGTACTTC. Residues: CSANPGYEQYF.

V usage is TRBV6-5 and J usage is TRBJ2-2; 8 bases fit TRBD2. V was pared by 5 bases and J by 5 bases, with 4 bases of the junction left unmatched. The CDR3 has 14 residues. Germline V gives CDR1 MNHEY, CDR2 SVGAGI. The CDR3 sequence is CASSRAGETGELFF. The CDR3 bases are TGTGCCAGCAGTAGAGCGGGAGAGACCGGGGAGCTGTTTTTT.

CDR3 nucleotides: TGTGCCAGCAGCCCCGGGGGGACTAGCGTTAGCACAGATACGCAGTATTTT. Translating gives CASSPGGTSVSTDTQYF. The genes are TRBV7-3 and TRBJ2-3, with 10 bases lining up with TRBD2. J was trimmed by 0 bases and V by 5 bases; bases with no gene match: 8. This CDR3 contains 17 residues. Germline loops: CDR1 SGHTA, CDR2 FQGTGA.

The chain uses TRBV6-5 and TRBJ2-1; 7 bases map to TRBD2. V trimming: 6 bases; J trimming: 7 bases; junction bases outside the gene matches: 12. CDR3 size: 15 residues. The germline V gene has CDR1 MNHEY and CDR2 SVGAGI. CDR3 amino acids: CASSKILGRVNEQFF. In DNA form, the CDR3 reads TGTGCCAGCAGCAAGATCTTGGGGAGGGTGAATGAGCAGTTCTTC.

V is TRBV28 and J is TRBJ2-1; 9 bases are a match to TRBD1. Per the germline V gene, CDR1 is MDHEN and CDR2 is SYDVKM. The CDR3 is made up of 13 amino acids. With 5 bases clipped from V and 10 bases from J, the junction kept 6 bases outside the gene matches. CDR3 loop: CASSPQDRGEQFF. The CDR3 nucleotides are TGTGCCAGCAGTCCACAGGACAGGGGAGAGCAGTTCTTC.